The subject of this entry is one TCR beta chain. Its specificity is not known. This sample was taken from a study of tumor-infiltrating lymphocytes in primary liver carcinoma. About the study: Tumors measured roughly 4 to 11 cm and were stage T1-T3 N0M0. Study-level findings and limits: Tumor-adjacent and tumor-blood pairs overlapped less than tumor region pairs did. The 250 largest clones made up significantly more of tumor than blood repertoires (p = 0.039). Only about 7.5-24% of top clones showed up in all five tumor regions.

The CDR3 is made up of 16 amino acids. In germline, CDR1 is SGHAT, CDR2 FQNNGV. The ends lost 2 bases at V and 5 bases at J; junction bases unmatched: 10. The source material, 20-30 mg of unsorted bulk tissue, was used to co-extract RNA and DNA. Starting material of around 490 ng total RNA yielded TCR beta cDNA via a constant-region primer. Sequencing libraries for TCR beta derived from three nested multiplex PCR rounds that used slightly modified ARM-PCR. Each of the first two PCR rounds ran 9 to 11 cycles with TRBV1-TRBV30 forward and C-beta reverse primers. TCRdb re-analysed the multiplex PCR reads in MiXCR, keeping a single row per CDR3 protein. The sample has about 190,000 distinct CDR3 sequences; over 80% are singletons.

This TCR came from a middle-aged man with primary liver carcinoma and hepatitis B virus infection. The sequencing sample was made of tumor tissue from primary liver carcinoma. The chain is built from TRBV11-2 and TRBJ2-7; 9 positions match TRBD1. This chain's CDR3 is CASSLTGGPFDHEQYV. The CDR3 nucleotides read TGTGCCAGCAGCTTAACAGGGGGCCCCTTTGACCACGAGCAGTACGTC.